This T cell receptor beta chain comes out of a study of T-cell memory formation after mild COVID-19. Study-wide points: In pre-infection memory, a portion of responding clones appeared, which suggested that cross-reactive memory joined. Contracting CD8+ clones were enriched in EMRA, CD4+ mainly in CM and EM.

Trimming took 0 bases from V and 3 from J, leaving 9 bases between them. From germline, CDR1 is SGHKS and CDR2 YYEKEE (reference sequence). This CDR3 spans 14 amino acids. Using its own MiXCR run on the 5' RACE reads, TCRdb lists one record per CDR3 protein. This table has almost 550,000 distinct CDR3 sequences, 20% appearing once. Notes on this clonotype: Its target is unknown.

V and J are TRBV5-5 and TRBJ1-1; no reliable D call. The receptor comes from an adult woman who had mild COVID-19 (a few samples of this study predate the infection). Cell type and time point are not known. Sequenced: PBMCs or a T cell subset sorted from them (not recorded which). The CDR3 sequence: CASSLGVLYTEAFF. CDR3 bases: TGTGCCAGCAGCTTGGGGGTCCTTTACACTGAAGCTTTCTTT.